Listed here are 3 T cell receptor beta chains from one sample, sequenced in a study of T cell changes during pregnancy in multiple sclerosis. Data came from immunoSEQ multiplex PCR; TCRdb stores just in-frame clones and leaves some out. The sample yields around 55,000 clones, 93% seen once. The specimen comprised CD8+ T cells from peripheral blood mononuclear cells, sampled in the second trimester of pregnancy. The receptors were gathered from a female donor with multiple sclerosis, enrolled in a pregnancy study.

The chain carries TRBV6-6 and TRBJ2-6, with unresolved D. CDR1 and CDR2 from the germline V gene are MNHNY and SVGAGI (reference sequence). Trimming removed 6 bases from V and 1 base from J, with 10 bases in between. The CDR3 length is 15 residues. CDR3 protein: CASRVERSGANVLTF. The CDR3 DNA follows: TGTGCCAGCAGGGTTGAGAGGTCTGGGGCCAACGTCCTGACTTTC.

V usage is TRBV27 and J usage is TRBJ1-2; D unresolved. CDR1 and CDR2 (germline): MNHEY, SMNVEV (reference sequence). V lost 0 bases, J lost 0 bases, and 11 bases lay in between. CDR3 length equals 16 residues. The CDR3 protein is CASSLSVGRANYGYTF. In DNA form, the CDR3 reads TGTGCCAGCAGTTTATCGGTGGGGAGAGCTAACTATGGCTACACCTTC.

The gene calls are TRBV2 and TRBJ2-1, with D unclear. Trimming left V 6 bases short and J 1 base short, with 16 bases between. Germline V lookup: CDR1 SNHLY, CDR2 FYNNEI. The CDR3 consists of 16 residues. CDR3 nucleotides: TGTGCCAGCAGGCAGACCAGCGAAATTTCCTACAATGAGCAGTTCTTC. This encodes CASRQTSEISYNEQFF.